The 5 T cell receptor beta chains in this list originate from one sample, sequenced in a study of blood T cell repertoires in COVID-19. Sequencing used immunoSEQ multiplex PCR; TCRdb keeps in-frame clones, though not all of them. The sample lists 95,000 to 150,000 clones; about nine tenths were seen once. Sequencing was done on a sample of peripheral blood. Receptors originate from a man aged 35-49 years with acute or convalescent COVID-19.

The V call is TRBV6-5, the J call TRBJ1-1; D remains ambiguous. CDR1 MNHEY and CDR2 SVGAGI come from the germline V gene. CDR3 size: 13 residues. V lost 5 bases to trimming and J lost 1 base, with 8 bases between them. DNA of the CDR3: TGTGCCAGCAGTCGACTGAGGAACACTGAAGCTTTCTTT. It specifies CASSRLRNTEAFF.

The gene calls are TRBV11-1 and TRBJ2-5, with TRBD2 matching over 9 bases. Germline CDR1 is SGHAT and CDR2 is FQDESV (reference sequence). Losses at the gene ends were 3 bases for V and 3 bases for J; bases not matched to a gene: 5. CDR3 length: 15 residues. This CDR3 is CASSLWSGGKETQYF. CDR3 DNA: TGTGCCAGCAGCTTGTGGAGCGGGGGGAAAGAGACCCAGTACTTC.

The rearrangement uses TRBV5-1 and TRBJ1-2; 8 nucleotides align to TRBD1. Germline V lookup: CDR1 SGHRS, CDR2 YFSETQ. V shed 2 bases, J shed 7 bases, and the junction held 10 bases outside the gene matches. This CDR3 contains 15 residues. The CDR3 region is CASSFGQGGAAGYTF. The CDR3 DNA follows: TGCGCCAGCAGCTTCGGACAGGGAGGAGCCGCTGGCTACACCTTC.

The rearrangement joins TRBV5-1 to TRBJ1-1; no reliable D call. The V end was cut by 4 bases, the J end by 0 bases, with 7 bases between. The length of the CDR3 is 13 residues. CDR1 SGHRS and CDR2 YFSETQ come from the germline V gene. DNA for the CDR3: TGCGCCAGCAGCCCCGGGATGAACACTGAAGCTTTCTTT. It yields the protein CASSPGMNTEAFF.

V is TRBV4-3 and J is TRBJ2-1; 11 bases line up with TRBD2. Germline V CDR1 and CDR2: LGHNA, YSLEER. This CDR3 has 16 amino acids. V was pared by 1 base and J by 7 bases, with 6 bases of the junction left unmatched. CDR3 in DNA: TGCGCCAGCAGCCAAGTGAGAACTAGCGGGGGTAATGAGCAGTTCTTC. Protein sequence: CASSQVRTSGGNEQFF.